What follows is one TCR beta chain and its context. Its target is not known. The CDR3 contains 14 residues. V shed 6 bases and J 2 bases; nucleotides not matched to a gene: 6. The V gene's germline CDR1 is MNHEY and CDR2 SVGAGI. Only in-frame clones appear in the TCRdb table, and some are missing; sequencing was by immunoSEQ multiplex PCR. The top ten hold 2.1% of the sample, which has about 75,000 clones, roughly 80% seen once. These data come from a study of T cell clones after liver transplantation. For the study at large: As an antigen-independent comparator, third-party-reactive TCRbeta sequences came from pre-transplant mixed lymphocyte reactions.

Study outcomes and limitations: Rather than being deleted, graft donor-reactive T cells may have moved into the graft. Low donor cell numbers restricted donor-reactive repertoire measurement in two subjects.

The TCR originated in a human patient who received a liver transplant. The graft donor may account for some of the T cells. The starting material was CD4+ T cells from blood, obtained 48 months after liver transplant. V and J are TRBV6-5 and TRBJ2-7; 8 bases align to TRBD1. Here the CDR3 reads CASSPDRGAYEQYF. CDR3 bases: TGTGCCAGCAGCCCCGACAGGGGAGCCTACGAGCAGTACTTC.